The 26 T cell receptor beta chains reported below all come from one sample, sequenced in a study of Ad26.COV2.S vaccination and SARS-CoV-2 variants. The treatment here: about 20 received Ad26.COV2.S at low or high dose, single or two shots; a few received placebo; per-sample allocation not given. Day 63 following the first vaccine or placebo injection was when the samples were taken. Here immunoSEQ multiplex PCR was the method, and the copy in TCRdb shows in-frame clones only, minus some. The data contain about 680,000 clones, around 92% of them singletons. Here the sequenced sample was peripheral blood, taken in a trial of Ad26.COV2.S vaccine versus placebo. The source is a person aged 18-60 years who received the Ad26.COV2.S COVID-19 vaccine or a placebo.

The chain has TRBV29-1 and TRBJ2-1, with 10 bases aligning to TRBD2. V lost 7 bases and J lost 3; bases outside the gene matches: 0. CDR1 and CDR2 from the germline V gene are SQVTM and ANQGSEA. The CDR3 length is 12 residues. CDR3 region: CSGTSGYNEQFF. CDR3 bases: TGCAGCGGGACTAGCGGCTACAATGAGCAGTTCTTC.

This clone was observed once. Distinct nucleotide sequences in the sample also encode this CDR3. The chain employs TRBV3-1 (or the pseudogene TRBV3-2) and TRBJ1-1; D gene uncertain. Germline CDR1 is LGHDT and CDR2 is YNNKEL (reference sequence). The V and J ends lost 3 bases and 3 bases respectively, with 5 bases between them. The length of the CDR3 is 12 residues. The CDR3 protein is CASSQRYTEAFF. The DNA of the CDR3 is TGTGCCAGCAGCCAGCGATACACTGAAGCTTTCTTT.

The J gene is TRBJ1-2, the V gene TRBV4-3; no definite D call. There are 17 residues in the CDR3. Germline-derived CDR1 and CDR2 are LGHNA and YSLEER. Trimming took off 4 bases at V and 4 bases at J, with 22 bases between the two ends. CDR3 DNA sequence: TGCGCCAGCAGCCCTGAAAGCGGCGTGGAGGAACTCTATGGCTACACCTTC. Its translation: CASSPESGVEELYGYTF.

The chain links TRBV5-8 to TRBJ2-5; D uncertain. The CDR3 has 13 amino acids. V was pared by 4 bases and J by 4 bases, with 11 bases between. CDR1 is SGHTS and CDR2 is YDEGEE in the germline V gene. The CDR3 protein is CASSEPPRETQYF. CDR3 DNA sequence: TGTGCCAGCAGCGAGCCCCCGAGAGAGACCCAGTACTTC.

The chain links TRBV11-2 to TRBJ1-3; D remains ambiguous. The germline CDR1 and CDR2 sequences are SGHAT and FQNNGV. The V gene lost 5 bases and the J gene lost 4 bases, with 0 bases spanning the gap. The CDR3 spans 10 residues. CDR3 DNA: TGTGCCAGCAGCGGAAACACCATATATTTT. Amino acids: CASSGNTIYF.

The genes are TRBV7-9 and TRBJ1-2; D gene unclear. This CDR3 comprises 14 residues. Germline lookup yields CDR1 SEHNR and CDR2 FQNEAQ (reference sequence). Trimming removed 3 bases from V and 0 bases from J, with 8 bases in between. The chain's CDR3 is CASSLDGANYGYTF. CDR3 sequence (DNA): TGTGCCAGCAGCTTGGACGGAGCTAACTATGGCTACACCTTC.

The rearrangement uses TRBV18 and TRBJ1-3; D gene unclear. CDR1 is KGHSH and CDR2 is LQKENI in the germline V gene. Trimming stripped 2 bases from V and 0 bases from J, with 17 bases between. There are 18 residues in the CDR3. The CDR3: CASSPSFGGLSSGNTIYF. In DNA, the CDR3 is TGTGCCAGCTCACCATCGTTTGGTGGCCTCAGCTCTGGAAACACCATATATTTT.

V gene TRBV29-1 combines with J gene TRBJ1-4; no clear D gene. The CDR3 totals 11 residues. Germline-derived CDR1 and CDR2 are SQVTM and ANQGSEA. With 4 bases removed from V and 5 bases from J, the gap between germline ends came to 5 bases. CDR3 region: CSVAGNEKLFF. In DNA form, the CDR3 reads TGCAGCGTTGCCGGGAATGAAAAACTGTTTTTT.

This chain uses TRBV3-1 (or the pseudogene TRBV3-2) with TRBJ1-3; no clear D gene. The CDR3 sequence is 13 residues long. Trimming took 0 bases from V and 9 from J, leaving 9 bases between them. Germline lookup yields CDR1 LGHDT and CDR2 YNNKEL (reference sequence). CDR3 in amino acids: CASSQDIKPTIYF. The CDR3 region has the DNA TGTGCCAGCAGCCAAGATATTAAACCCACCATATATTTT.

The V call is TRBV4-3, the J call TRBJ1-5; D ambiguous. The CDR3 extends over 15 amino acids. V dropped 0 bases and J dropped 4 bases, with 10 bases sitting between them. Per the germline V gene, CDR1 is LGHNA and CDR2 is YSLEER. CDR3 amino acids: CASSQDLAINQPQHF. The CDR3 coding sequence is TGCGCCAGCAGCCAAGATCTGGCCATTAATCAGCCCCAGCATTTT.

The J gene is TRBJ1-5, the V gene TRBV7-8; 8 nucleotides line up with TRBD1. Per germline, CDR1 SGHVS and CDR2 FQNEAQ. V was clipped by 5 bases and J by 9 bases; unmatched bases: 12. This CDR3 comprises 15 residues. This chain's CDR3 is CASSTGQVRLMPQHF. In DNA, the CDR3 is TGTGCCAGCAGCACGGGACAGGTGAGGCTGATGCCCCAGCATTTT.

The genes are TRBV27 and TRBJ2-2; D assignment may be TRBD1 or TRBD2 (5 bases each). The CDR3 extends over 16 amino acids. The germline gives CDR1 MNHEY, CDR2 SMNVEV (reference sequence). V was pared by 7 bases and J by 0 bases, with 15 bases between. The CDR3 sequence: CASTKAGTANTGELFF. DNA of the CDR3: TGTGCCAGCACCAAGGCAGGGACCGCGAACACCGGGGAGCTGTTTTTT.

The genes are TRBV7-2 and TRBJ2-7; no clear D gene. CDR3 size: 14 residues. Looked up from germline, CDR1 is SGHTA and CDR2 is FQGNSA. Trimming cost V 0 bases and J 4 bases, with 10 bases left between them. CDR3 sequence reads: CASSLAVGQYEQYF. For the CDR3, the DNA is TGTGCCAGCAGCTTAGCGGTGGGCCAGTACGAGCAGTACTTC.

The gene calls are TRBV6-5 and TRBJ2-3, with D possibly being TRBD2 (5 bases). Germline assignment: CDR1 MNHEY and CDR2 SVGAGI. The CDR3 has 15 residues. Trimming cost V 0 bases and J 5 bases, with 12 bases left between them. The CDR3 sequence is CASSYSGSPGDTQYF. CDR3 bases: TGTGCCAGCAGTTACTCAGGGAGCCCCGGAGATACGCAGTATTTT.

The rearrangement uses TRBV24-1 and TRBJ2-7; possible D gene TRBD1, 6 bases. Germline CDR1 is KGHDR and CDR2 is SFDVKD. The CDR3 length is 13 residues. The V end lost 7 bases, the J end lost 3 bases, and 12 bases lay between the germline ends. CDR3 region: CATSAGQNYEQYF. The DNA for the CDR3 is TGTGCCACCAGCGCTGGACAGAACTACGAGCAGTACTTC.

This chain connects TRBV3-1 (or the pseudogene TRBV3-2) to TRBJ1-2; 7 bases align to TRBD1. The CDR3 spans 13 residues. Per the germline V gene, CDR1 is LGHDT and CDR2 is YNNKEL (reference sequence). V shed 4 bases, J shed 8 bases, and the junction held 7 bases outside the gene matches. The chain's CDR3 is CASSLTGSNGYTF. CDR3 DNA: TGTGCCAGCAGCCTGACAGGGTCTAACGGCTACACCTTC.

This chain joins TRBV3-1 (or the pseudogene TRBV3-2) and TRBJ1-5; unclear D gene. Trimming took off 4 bases at V and 4 bases at J, with 8 bases between the two ends. This CDR3 has 13 residues. Germline V gene sequence: CDR1 LGHDT, CDR2 YNNKEL (reference sequence). The CDR3 sequence: CASSPSRNQPQHF. CDR3 nucleotides: TGTGCCAGCAGCCCCTCCAGGAATCAGCCCCAGCATTTT.

The chain links TRBV6-6 to TRBJ1-1, with TRBD1 identical over 7 bases. CDR3 length: 13 residues. V lost 6 bases to trimming and J lost 5 bases; unmatched junction nucleotides: 6. Germline loops: CDR1 MNHNY, CDR2 SVGAGI (reference sequence). CDR3 DNA: TGTGCCAGCAGCTTCGACAGGGTGACTGAAGCTTTCTTT. It specifies CASSFDRVTEAFF.

This clone appeared a few times. This chain uses TRBV15 with TRBJ2-7, with D possibly matching TRBD2 (6 bases). CDR3 length equals 15 residues. CDR1 and CDR2 (germline): LNHNV, YYDKDF (reference sequence). V was shortened by 3 bases and J by 0 bases, with 12 bases between the two germline ends. CDR3 nucleotides: TGTGCCACCAGCAGGTCGCGGGGCCTCTCCTACGAGCAGTACTTC. Translating it yields CATSRSRGLSYEQYF.

The V gene is TRBV10-3, the J gene TRBJ2-5; D is undetermined. The CDR3 has 16 amino acids. Trimming removed 3 bases at V and 5 bases at J, with 19 bases between. Germline assignment: CDR1 ENHRY and CDR2 SYGVKD. In nucleotides, the CDR3 is TGTGCCATCAGTGAACACGTAGGGAAAGGTCTGGAGACCCAGTACTTC. Translated, it gives CAISEHVGKGLETQYF.

This clone was recorded once. The V gene is TRBV7-9, the J gene TRBJ1-1; D remains ambiguous. V dropped 3 bases and J dropped 1 base, with 6 bases sitting between them. Germline CDR1 is SEHNR and CDR2 is FQNEAQ (reference sequence). The CDR3 runs 13 residues. DNA for the CDR3: TGTGCCAGCAGCTTCGTCCAGAACACTGAAGCTTTCTTT. This translates into CASSFVQNTEAFF. The full variable domain, in which reference TRBV7-9 and TRBJ1-1 provide the parts outside the CDR3, is DTGVSQNPRHKITKRGQNVTFRCDPISEHNRLYWYRQTLGQGPEFLTYFQNEAQLEKSRLLSDRFSAERPKGSFSTLEIQRTEQGDSAMYLCASSFVQNTEAFFGQGTRLTVV.

This chain links TRBV24-1 with TRBJ2-5, with D tentatively TRBD1 (6 bases). Germline values: CDR1 KGHDR, CDR2 SFDVKD. Trimming removed 11 bases from V and 2 bases from J, with 11 bases in between. This CDR3 has 12 residues. CDR3 region: CAISQGQETQYF. CDR3 in DNA: TGTGCCATCAGCCAGGGGCAAGAGACCCAGTACTTC.

The rearrangement joins TRBV4-3 to TRBJ1-1, with D perhaps TRBD1 (5 bases). The germline V gene encodes CDR1 LGHNA and CDR2 YSLEER. This CDR3 is 16 amino acids long. The ends were cut back, 0 bases at V and 0 bases at J, with 11 bases in the middle. The CDR3 reads CASSQDWGRMNTEAFF. For the CDR3, the DNA is TGCGCCAGCAGCCAAGATTGGGGACGGATGAACACTGAAGCTTTCTTT.

CDR3 sequence: CASSRDVTNEKLFF. The CDR3 DNA reads as TGTGCCAGCAGCAGGGACGTTACGAATGAAAAACTGTTTTTT. This chain connects TRBV6-6 to TRBJ1-4; tentatively, D is TRBD1 (5 bases). CDR1 and CDR2 (germline): MNHNY, SVGAGI (reference sequence). V was trimmed by 6 bases and J by 5 bases, leaving 13 bases between them. The CDR3 is 14 residues long.

The chain has TRBV2 and TRBJ1-2; D unclear. The CDR3 has 13 amino acids. The germline V gene has CDR1 SNHLY and CDR2 FYNNEI. The V and J ends lost 6 bases and 7 bases respectively, with 15 bases between them. CDR3 DNA: TGTGCCAGCAGGTCCGACTCTTTTGGTGGCTACACCTTC. Protein product: CASRSDSFGGYTF.

The V call is TRBV19, the J call TRBJ1-1; no clear D gene. Germline V gene sequence: CDR1 LNHDA, CDR2 SQIVND (reference sequence). The CDR3 has 15 residues. Trimming took off 0 bases at V and 1 base at J, with 9 bases between the two ends. CDR3 bases: TGTGCCAGTAGTATAGAAGGACCACGGAACACTGAAGCTTTCTTT. Its translation: CASSIEGPRNTEAFF. Drawing the rest from reference TRBV19 and TRBJ1-1, the complete variable domain is DGGITQSPKYLFRKEGQNVTLSCEQNLNHDAMYWYRQDPGQGLRLIYYSQIVNDFQKGDIAEGYSVSREKKESFPLTVTSAQKNPTAFYLCASSIEGPRNTEAFFGQGTRLTVV.